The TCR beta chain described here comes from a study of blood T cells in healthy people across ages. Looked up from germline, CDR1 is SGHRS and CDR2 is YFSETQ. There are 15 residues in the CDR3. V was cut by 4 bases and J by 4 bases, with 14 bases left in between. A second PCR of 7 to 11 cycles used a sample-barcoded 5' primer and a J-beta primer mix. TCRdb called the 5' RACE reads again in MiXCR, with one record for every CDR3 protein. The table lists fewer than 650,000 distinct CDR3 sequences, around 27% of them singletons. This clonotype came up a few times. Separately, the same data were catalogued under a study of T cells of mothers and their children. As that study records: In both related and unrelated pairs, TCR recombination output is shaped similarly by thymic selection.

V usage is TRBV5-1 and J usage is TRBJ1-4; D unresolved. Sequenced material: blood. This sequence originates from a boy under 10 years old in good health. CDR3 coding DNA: TGCGCCAGCAGCCTAACAGTGGCAGTTAATGAAAAACTGTTTTTT. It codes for CASSLTVAVNEKLFF. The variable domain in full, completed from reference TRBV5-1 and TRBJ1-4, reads KAGVTQTPRYLIKTRGQQVTLSCSPISGHRSVSWYQQTPGQGLQFLFEYFSETQRNKGNFPGRFSGRQFSNSRSEMNVSTLELGDSALYLCASSLTVAVNEKLFFGSGTQLSVL.